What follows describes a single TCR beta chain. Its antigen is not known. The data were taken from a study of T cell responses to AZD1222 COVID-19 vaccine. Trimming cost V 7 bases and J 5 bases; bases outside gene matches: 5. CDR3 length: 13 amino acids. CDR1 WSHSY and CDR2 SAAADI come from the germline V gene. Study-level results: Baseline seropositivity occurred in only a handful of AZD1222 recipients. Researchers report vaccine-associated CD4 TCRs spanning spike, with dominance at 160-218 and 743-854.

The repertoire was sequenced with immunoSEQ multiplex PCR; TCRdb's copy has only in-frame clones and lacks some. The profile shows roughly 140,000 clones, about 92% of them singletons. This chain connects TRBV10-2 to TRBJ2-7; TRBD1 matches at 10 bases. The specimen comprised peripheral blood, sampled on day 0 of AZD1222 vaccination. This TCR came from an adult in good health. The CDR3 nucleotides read TGCGCCAGCAAGAGACAGGGGGCCGACGAGCAGTACTTC. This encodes CASKRQGADEQYF.